This TCR beta chain was found in a study of CD8 T cells in ankylosing spondylitis (dated by TCRdb to 2016 to 2017). Regarding the study in general: To find TCR variants linked to disease, the study profiled T cell receptor beta repertoires in ankylosing spondylitis patients and healthy donors. The whole study cohort included under 140 healthy donors and 20 to 25 ankylosing spondylitis patients. Peripheral blood was sampled, and synovial fluid was additionally collected from ankylosing spondylitis patients.

Study-wide findings and limitations: Some motif variants had previously been reported in the synovial fluid and blood of reactive arthritis patients, which suggests shared mechanisms of disease initiation. According to the report, matched synovial fluid samples from ankylosing spondylitis patients were significantly enriched for the disease-linked clones. Blood from ankylosing spondylitis patients appeared to be characterized by a TCR beta motif composed of eight highly homologous amino acid variants. In peripheral blood, the disease-linked clones were found at relatively low frequencies and had a CD8+ phenotype.

The sequencer was an Illumina MiSeq. Quantitative 5'-RACE with molecular barcodes was the method used to prepare the TCR beta libraries. The original pipeline was this. Disease-linked TCR variants were identified with a new computational method built on a probabilistic model of VDJ rearrangement. TCRdb's own reprocessing of the public reads used fastp at Q25 and MiXCR and kept productive beta chains. CDR3 protein sequences are deduplicated, and each keeps its most common genes and DNA. These V and J calls originate from TCRdb's pipeline instead of the authors' own analysis. In all, the sample holds 26,000 or so distinct CDR3 sequences, and approximately 8% of those were seen once. The ten top clones hold around 30% of the sample. In regard to this clonotype: What this receptor recognizes is not known. No qualities accompany the bases; no much larger clone lies one base away.

Sequencing input: blood. The clonotype was recovered from a male donor with ankylosing spondylitis or in good health (not recorded which).

The CDR3 loop reads CASSQDPRSVIDTQYF. The nucleotides are TGCGCCAGCAGCCAAGATCCTAGATCAGTCATAGATACGCAGTATTTT. This chain is built from TRBV4-3 and TRBJ2-3; no D segment can be confidently identified. V loses 0 bases of germline sequence and J loses 5 bases, and the interval between the two ends is 15 bases. Spanning cysteine to phenylalanine, the CDR3 consists of 16 amino acids. Only CDR3 DNA remains: 48 bases, in frame from the first base. The germline V gene provides CDR1 LGHNA and CDR2 YSLEER.